This T cell receptor beta chain emerged from a study of tumor-infiltrating lymphocytes in oesophageal squamous cell carcinoma listed by TCRdb under 2016. The germline V gene encodes CDR1 SGHTA and CDR2 FQGNSA. Measured from the cysteine to the phenylalanine, the CDR3 is 14 residues long. The entry retains the CDR3 DNA only, 42 bases that are in frame from base 1. Libraries came from PCR. TCRdb lists the instrument as Illumina HiSeq 2000. TCRdb applied fastp at Q25 and MiXCR to the public reads, then kept only in-frame beta chains. Rows matching on CDR3 protein sequence are summarized as one entry with the most common DNA and genes. Here the sample has some 21,000 distinct CDR3 sequences; roughly two fifths occur a single time. Less than 20% of the sample rests with the top ten. On this clonotype: Its antigen target is currently unknown. Base quality data are lacking; no much larger clone is found one base away.

The TCR was taken from a male donor with esophageal squamous cell carcinoma. Input material: esophageal tumor tissue. The receptor chain draws on TRBV7-2 and TRBJ2-5, and 8 bases in between align with TRBD2. The J call may not be correct, given that the DNA end is closer to TRBJ2-7. The CDR3: CASRRSGSSYEQYF. In nucleotide form, the sequence is TGTGCCAGCAGGAGAAGCGGGAGTTCGTACGAGCAGTACTTC.